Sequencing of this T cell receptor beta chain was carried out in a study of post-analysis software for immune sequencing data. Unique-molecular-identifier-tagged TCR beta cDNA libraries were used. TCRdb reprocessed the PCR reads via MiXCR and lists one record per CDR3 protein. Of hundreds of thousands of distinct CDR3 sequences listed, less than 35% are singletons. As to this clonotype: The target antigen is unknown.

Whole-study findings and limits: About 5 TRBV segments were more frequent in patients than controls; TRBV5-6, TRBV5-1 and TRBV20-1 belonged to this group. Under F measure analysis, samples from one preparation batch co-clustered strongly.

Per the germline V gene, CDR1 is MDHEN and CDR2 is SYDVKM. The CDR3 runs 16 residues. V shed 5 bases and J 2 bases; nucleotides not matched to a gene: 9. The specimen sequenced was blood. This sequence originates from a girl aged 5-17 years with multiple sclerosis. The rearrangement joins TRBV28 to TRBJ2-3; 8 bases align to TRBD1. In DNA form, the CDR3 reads TGTGCCAGCAGTCGGGACAGGTCAAGTGACACAGATACGCAGTATTTT. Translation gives CASSRDRSSDTDTQYF.